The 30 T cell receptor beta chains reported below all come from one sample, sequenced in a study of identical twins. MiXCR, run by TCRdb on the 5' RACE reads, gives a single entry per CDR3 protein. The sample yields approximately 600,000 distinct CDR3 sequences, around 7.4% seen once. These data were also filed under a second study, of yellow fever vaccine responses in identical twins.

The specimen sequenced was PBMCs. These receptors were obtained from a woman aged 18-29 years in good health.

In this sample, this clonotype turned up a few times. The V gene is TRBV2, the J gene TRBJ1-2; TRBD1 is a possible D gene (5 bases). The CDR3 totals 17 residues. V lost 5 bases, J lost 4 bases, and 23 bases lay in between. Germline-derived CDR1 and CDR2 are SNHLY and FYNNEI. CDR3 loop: CASSQTAPRTNSYGYTF. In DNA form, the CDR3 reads TGTGCCAGCAGTCAGACAGCACCCCGAACGAACAGCTATGGCTACACCTTC.

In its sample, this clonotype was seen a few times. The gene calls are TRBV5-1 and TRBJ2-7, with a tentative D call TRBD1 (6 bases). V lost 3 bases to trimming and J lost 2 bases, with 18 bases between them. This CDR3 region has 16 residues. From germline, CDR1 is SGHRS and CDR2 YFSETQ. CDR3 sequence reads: CASSYGQPPRAYEQYF. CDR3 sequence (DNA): TGCGCCAGCAGCTACGGACAGCCCCCACGGGCCTACGAGCAGTACTTC.

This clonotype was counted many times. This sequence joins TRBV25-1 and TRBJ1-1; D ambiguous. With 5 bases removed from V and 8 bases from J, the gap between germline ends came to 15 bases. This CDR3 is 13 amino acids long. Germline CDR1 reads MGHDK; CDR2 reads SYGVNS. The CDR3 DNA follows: TGTGCCAGCAGTCGCCACGAGGCCGGAGAAGCTTTCTTT. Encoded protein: CASSRHEAGEAFF.

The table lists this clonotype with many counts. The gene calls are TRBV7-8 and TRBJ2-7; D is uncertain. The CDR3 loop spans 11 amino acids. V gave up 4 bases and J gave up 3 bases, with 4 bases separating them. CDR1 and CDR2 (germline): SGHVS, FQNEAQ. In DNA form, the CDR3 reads TGTGCCAGCAGCTCCGACTACGAGCAGTACTTC. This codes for CASSSDYEQYF.

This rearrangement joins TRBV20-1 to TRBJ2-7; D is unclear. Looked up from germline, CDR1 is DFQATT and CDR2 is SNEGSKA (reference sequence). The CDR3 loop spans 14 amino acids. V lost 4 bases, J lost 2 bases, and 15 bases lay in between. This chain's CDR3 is CSATPQDIPYEQYF. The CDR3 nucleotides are TGCAGTGCTACCCCTCAGGATATACCCTACGAGCAGTACTTC.

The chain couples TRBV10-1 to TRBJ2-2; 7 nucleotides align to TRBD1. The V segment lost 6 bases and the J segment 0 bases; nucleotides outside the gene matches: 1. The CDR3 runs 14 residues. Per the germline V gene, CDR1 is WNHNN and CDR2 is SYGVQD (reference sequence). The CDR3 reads CASSRGSNTGELFF. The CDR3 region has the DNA TGCGCCAGCAGCAGGGGGTCGAACACCGGGGAGCTGTTTTTT.

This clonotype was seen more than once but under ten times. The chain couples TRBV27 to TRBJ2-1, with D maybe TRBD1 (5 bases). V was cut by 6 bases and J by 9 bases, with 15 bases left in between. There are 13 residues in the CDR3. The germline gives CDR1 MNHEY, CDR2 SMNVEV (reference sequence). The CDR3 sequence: CASSRKPQVEQFF. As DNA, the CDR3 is TGTGCCAGCAGCCGAAAACCACAGGTTGAGCAGTTCTTC.

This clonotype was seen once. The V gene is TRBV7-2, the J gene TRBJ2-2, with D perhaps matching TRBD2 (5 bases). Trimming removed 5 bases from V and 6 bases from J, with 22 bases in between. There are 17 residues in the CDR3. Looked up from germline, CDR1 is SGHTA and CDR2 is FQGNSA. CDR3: CASSQYAFGIRAGELFF. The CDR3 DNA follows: TGTGCCAGCAGCCAATACGCTTTCGGGATTAGGGCCGGGGAGCTGTTTTTT.

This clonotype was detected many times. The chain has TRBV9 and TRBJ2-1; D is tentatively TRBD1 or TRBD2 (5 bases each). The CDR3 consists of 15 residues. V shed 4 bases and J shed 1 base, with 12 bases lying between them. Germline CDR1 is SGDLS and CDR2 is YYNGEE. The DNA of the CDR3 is TGTGCCAGCAGCCCCATGGGGGAATCCTACAATGAGCAGTTCTTC. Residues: CASSPMGESYNEQFF.

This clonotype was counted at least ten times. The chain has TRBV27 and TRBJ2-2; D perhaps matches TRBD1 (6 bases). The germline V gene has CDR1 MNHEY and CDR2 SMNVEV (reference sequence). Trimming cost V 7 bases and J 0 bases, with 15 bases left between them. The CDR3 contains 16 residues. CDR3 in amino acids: CASNYMGQPNTGELFF. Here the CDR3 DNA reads TGTGCCAGCAACTACATGGGACAACCGAACACCGGGGAGCTGTTTTTT.

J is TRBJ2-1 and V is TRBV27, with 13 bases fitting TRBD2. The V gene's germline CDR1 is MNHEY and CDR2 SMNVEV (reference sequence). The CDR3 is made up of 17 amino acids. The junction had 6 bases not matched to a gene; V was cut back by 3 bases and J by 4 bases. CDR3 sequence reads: CASSFTSGGGIYNEQFF. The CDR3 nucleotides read TGTGCCAGCAGTTTTACTAGCGGGGGGGGTATATACAATGAGCAGTTCTTC.

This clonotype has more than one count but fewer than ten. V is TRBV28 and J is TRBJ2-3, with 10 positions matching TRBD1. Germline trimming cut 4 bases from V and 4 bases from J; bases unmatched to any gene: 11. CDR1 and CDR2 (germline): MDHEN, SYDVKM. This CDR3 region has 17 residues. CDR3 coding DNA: TGTGCCAGCAGTTCCGACAGGGGGCTTATTGGGGCAGATACGCAGTATTTT. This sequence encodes CASSSDRGLIGADTQYF.

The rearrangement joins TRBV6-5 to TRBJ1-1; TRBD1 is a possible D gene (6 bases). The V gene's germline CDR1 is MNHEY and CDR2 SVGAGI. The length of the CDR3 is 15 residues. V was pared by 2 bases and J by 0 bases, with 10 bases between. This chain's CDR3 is CASSYVGALNTEAFF. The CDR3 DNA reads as TGTGCCAGCAGTTACGTGGGGGCCTTGAACACTGAAGCTTTCTTT.

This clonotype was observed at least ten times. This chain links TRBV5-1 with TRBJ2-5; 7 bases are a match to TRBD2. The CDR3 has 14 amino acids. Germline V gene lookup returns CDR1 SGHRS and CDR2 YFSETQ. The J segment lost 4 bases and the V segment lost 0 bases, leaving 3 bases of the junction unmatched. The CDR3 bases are TGCGCCAGCAGCTTGGATACTAGCGTAGAGACCCAGTACTTC. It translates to CASSLDTSVETQYF.

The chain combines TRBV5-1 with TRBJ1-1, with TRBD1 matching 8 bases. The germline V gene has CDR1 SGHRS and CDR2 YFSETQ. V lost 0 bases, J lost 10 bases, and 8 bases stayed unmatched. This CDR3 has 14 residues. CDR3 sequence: CASSLVGTGKVAFF. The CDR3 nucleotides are TGCGCCAGCAGCTTGGTCGGGACAGGAAAGGTAGCTTTCTTT.

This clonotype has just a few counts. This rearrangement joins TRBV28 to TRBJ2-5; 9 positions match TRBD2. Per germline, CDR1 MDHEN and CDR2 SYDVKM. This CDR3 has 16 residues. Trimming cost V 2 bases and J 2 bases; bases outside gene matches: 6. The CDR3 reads CASSLDFLAGQETQYF. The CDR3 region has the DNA TGTGCCAGCAGTTTAGATTTTCTAGCGGGACAAGAGACCCAGTACTTC. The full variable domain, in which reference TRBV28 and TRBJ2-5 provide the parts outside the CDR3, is DVKVTQSSRYLVKRTGEKVFLECVQDMDHENMFWYRQDPGLGLRLIYFSYDVKMKEKGDIPEGYSVSREKKERFSLILESASTNQTSMYLCASSLDFLAGQETQYFGPGTRLLVL.

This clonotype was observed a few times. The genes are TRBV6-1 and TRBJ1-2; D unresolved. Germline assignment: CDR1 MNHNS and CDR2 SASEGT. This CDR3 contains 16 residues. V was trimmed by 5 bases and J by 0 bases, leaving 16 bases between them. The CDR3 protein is CASSPAEGRTNYGYTF. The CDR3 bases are TGTGCCAGCAGTCCCGCTGAGGGAAGGACTAACTATGGCTACACCTTC.

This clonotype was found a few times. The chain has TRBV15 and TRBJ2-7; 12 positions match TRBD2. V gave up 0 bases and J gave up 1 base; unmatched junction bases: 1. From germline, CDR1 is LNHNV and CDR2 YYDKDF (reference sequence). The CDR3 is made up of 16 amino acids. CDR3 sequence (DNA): TGTGCCACCAGCAGAGATCTAGCGGGAGGGTCCTACGAGCAGTACTTC. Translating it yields CATSRDLAGGSYEQYF.

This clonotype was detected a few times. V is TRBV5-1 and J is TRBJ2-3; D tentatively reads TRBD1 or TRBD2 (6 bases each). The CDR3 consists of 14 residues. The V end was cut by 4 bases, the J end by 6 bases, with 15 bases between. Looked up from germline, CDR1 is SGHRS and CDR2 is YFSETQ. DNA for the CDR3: TGCGCCAGCAGCCCAGGGGAGGCGGCCGATACGCAGTATTTT. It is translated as CASSPGEAADTQYF.

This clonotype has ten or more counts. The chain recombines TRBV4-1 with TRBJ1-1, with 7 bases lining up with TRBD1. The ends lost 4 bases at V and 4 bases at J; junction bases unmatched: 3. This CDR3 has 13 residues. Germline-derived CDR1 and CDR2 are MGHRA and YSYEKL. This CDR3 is CASSPTGVTEAFF. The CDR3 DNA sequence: TGCGCCAGCAGCCCCACAGGGGTCACTGAAGCTTTCTTT.

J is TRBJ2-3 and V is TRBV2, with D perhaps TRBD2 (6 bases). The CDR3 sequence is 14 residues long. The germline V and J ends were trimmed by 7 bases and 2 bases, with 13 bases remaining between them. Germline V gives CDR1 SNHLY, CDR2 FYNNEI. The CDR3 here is CASNGGTYTDTQYF. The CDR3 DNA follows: TGTGCCAGCAATGGGGGGACTTACACAGATACGCAGTATTTT.

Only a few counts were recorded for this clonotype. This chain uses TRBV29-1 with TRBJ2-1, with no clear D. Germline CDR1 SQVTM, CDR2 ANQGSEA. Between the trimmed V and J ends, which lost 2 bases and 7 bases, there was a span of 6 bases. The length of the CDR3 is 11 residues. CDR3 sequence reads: CSVEPGNEQFF. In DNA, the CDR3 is TGCAGCGTTGAACCGGGTAATGAGCAGTTCTTC.

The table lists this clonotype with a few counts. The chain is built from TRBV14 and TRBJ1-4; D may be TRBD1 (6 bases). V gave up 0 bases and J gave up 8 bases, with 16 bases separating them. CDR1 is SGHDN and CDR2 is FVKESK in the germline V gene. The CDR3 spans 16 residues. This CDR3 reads CASSQEERGQKEKLFF. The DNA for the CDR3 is TGTGCCAGCAGCCAAGAGGAAAGGGGACAAAAGGAAAAACTGTTTTTT.

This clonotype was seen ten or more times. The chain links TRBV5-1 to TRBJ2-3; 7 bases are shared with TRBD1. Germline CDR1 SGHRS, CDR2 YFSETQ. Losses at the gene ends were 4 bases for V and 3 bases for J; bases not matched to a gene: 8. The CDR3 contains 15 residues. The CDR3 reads CASSTPGTETDTQYF. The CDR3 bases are TGCGCCAGCAGCACCCCCGGGACAGAGACAGATACGCAGTATTTT.

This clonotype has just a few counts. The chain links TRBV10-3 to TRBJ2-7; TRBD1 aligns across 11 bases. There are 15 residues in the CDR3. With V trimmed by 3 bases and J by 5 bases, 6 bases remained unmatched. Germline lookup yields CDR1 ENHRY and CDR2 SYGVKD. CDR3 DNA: TGTGCCATCAGTGACCAATGGACAGGGGGCGACGAGCAGTACGTC. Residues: CAISDQWTGGDEQYV.

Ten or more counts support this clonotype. The DNA of the CDR3 is TGTGCCAGCAGTTTACGGGTAGCGGACACGAGGGGGAGCCACAATGAGCAGTTCTTC. Translation gives CASSLRVADTRGSHNEQFF. This chain joins TRBV28 and TRBJ2-1; either TRBD1 or TRBD2 may fit D (6 bases each). The V gene's germline CDR1 is MDHEN and CDR2 SYDVKM. The CDR3 has 19 residues. Trimming stripped 2 bases from V and 5 bases from J, with 25 bases between.

The CDR3, as DNA: TGTGCCAGCAGTTTCGTCCGCTCTGGGGCCAACGTCCTGACTTTC. Protein product: CASSFVRSGANVLTF. This chain joins TRBV27 and TRBJ2-6, with D unresolved. CDR1 is MNHEY and CDR2 is SMNVEV in the germline V gene (reference sequence). The CDR3 sequence is 15 residues long. Trimming cost V 3 bases and J 0 bases, with 6 bases left between them.

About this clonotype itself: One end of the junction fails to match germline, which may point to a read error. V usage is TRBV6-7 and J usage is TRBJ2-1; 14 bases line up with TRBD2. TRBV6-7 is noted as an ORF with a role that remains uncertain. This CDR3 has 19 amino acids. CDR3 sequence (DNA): TGTACCAGCAGTTCCGTTTCGAGGGGACTAGCGGGAGTTAGGCAAAGGCAGTTCTTC. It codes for CTSSSVSRGLAGVRQRQFF.

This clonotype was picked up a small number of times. The CDR3 sequence is CSARSQRGNNEQFF. DNA for the CDR3: TGCAGTGCTAGAAGTCAGCGGGGGAACAATGAGCAGTTCTTC. The chain links TRBV20-1 to TRBJ2-1, with TRBD2 identical over 8 bases. The CDR3 covers 14 residues. With V trimmed by 2 bases and J by 5 bases, 5 bases remained unmatched. Germline assignment: CDR1 DFQATT and CDR2 SNEGSKA (reference sequence).

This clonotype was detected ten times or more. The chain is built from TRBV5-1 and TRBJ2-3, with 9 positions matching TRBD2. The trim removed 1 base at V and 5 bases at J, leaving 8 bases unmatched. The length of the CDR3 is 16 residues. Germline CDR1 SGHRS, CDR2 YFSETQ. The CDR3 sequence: CASSLFAGGPIDTQYF. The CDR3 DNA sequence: TGCGCCAGCAGCTTGTTTGCGGGGGGGCCTATAGATACGCAGTATTTT.